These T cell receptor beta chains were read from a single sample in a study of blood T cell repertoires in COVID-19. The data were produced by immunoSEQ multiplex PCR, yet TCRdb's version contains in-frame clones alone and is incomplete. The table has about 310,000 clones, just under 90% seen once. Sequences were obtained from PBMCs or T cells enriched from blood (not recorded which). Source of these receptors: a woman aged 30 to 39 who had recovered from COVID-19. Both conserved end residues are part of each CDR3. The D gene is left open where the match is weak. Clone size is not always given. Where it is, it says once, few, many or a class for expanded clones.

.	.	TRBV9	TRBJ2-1	TGTGCCAGCAGCCCCAGGGGGGCGGATTTCTCCTACAATGAGCAGTTCTTC	CASSPRGADFSYNEQFF
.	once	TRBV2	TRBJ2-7	TGTGCCAGCACCGCAACCTCCAGGGTGCCCTACGAGCAGTACTTC	CASTATSRVPYEQYF
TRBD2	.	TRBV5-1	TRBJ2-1	TGCGCCAGCAGCTTTGGTCTAGCGGGAGGAAAGTATGAGCAGTTCTTC	CASSFGLAGGKYEQFF
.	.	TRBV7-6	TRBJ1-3	TGTGCCAGCAGCTTATTGGGCGGGGGGCGCGGAAACACCATATATTTT	CASSLLGGGRGNTIYF
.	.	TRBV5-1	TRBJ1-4	TGCGCCAGCAGCTTGGGGGGGCCACATGAAAAACTGTTTTTT	CASSLGGPHEKLFF
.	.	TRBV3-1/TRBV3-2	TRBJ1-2	TGTGCCAGCACCGCCGAGGGAGGGGACTACTATGGCTACACCTTC	CASTAEGGDYYGYTF
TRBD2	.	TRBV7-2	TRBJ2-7	TGTGCCAGCAGCTTAGCGCGGGGTAGCGGGACTCACGAGCAGTACTTC	CASSLARGSGTHEQYF
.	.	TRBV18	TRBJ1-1	TGTGCCAGCTCCCCGGGGTCTGGGGCTGAAGCTTTCTTT	CASSPGSGAEAFF
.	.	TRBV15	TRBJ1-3	TGTGCCACCAGCAGAGATGTGACAGGTGGAAACACCATATATTTT	CATSRDVTGGNTIYF
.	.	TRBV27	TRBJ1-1	TGTGCCAGCAGTGACACAGGTGTGATCACTGAAGCTTTCTTT	CASSDTGVITEAFF
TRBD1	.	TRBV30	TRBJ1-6	TGTGCCTGGACCGGGACAGGGGCTAATTCACCCCTCCACTTT	CAWTGTGANSPLHF
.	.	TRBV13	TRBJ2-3	TGTGCCAGCAGCCGAAGGGACTGGCTAAGCACAGATACGCAGTATTTT	CASSRRDWLSTDTQYF
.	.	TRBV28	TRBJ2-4	TGTGCCAGCAGTCCAGGGTCTAGGGACATTCAGTACTTC	CASSPGSRDIQYF
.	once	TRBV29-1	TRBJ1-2	TGCAGCGTTGACCCCCGCAGGGGAACTAACTATGGCTACACCTTC	CSVDPRRGTNYGYTF
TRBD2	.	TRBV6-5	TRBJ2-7	TGTGCCAGCAGTCCTCCCGGGAGGCCGGGGGAGCAGTACTTC	CASSPPGRPGEQYF
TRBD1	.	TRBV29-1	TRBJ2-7	TGCAGCGTTGAAACCGGGACAGAGGCCTACGAGCAGTACTTC	CSVETGTEAYEQYF
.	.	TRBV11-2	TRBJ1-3	TGTGCCAGCAGCTTAGACCTGTACAGGGTCTCTGGAAACACCATATATTTT	CASSLDLYRVSGNTIYF
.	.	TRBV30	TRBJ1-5	TGTGCCTGGAACAGGGATAGCAATCAGCCCCAGCATTTT	CAWNRDSNQPQHF
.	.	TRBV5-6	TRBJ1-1	TGTGCCAGCAGCTTGTGGACAACAACTGAAGCTTTCTTT	CASSLWTTTEAFF
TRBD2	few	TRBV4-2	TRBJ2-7	TGTGCCAGCAGCCAAAGGCGGGAGGGCGAGCAGTACTTC	CASSQRREGEQYF
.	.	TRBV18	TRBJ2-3	TGTGCCAGCTCCCCTTTGGGCAGGGCTAGCACAGATACGCAGTATTTT	CASSPLGRASTDTQYF
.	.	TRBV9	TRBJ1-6	TGTGCCAGCAGCGTAGGCAGCCTCGGGAATTCACCCCTCCACTTT	CASSVGSLGNSPLHF
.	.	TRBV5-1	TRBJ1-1	TGCGCCAGCAGCCGTTCGGAGTGGAACACTGAAGCTTTCTTT	CASSRSEWNTEAFF
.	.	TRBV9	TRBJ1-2	TGTGCCAGCAGCCATAGGAATTGGGGGCAGAAATATGGCTACACCTTC	CASSHRNWGQKYGYTF
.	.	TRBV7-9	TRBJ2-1	TGTGCCAGCAGCCCAAGAGGGACTTTCGGCGAGCAGTTCTTC	CASSPRGTFGEQFF
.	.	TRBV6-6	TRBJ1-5	TGTGCCAGCCTTGATGTCCCTAATAGCAATCAGCCCCAGCATTTT	CASLDVPNSNQPQHF
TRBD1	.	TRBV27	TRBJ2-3	TGTGCCAGCAGACTCTTACAGGGGGCAGATACGCAGTATTTT	CASRLLQGADTQYF
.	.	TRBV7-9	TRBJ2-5	TGTGCCAGCAGCTTATCTAGGGGACAAGAGACCCAGTACTTC	CASSLSRGQETQYF
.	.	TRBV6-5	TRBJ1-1	TGTGCCAGCGAACTCAATCTAGGATCGAACACTGAAGCTTTCTTT	CASELNLGSNTEAFF
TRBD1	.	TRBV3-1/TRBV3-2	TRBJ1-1	TGTGCCAGCAGCTACGACAGGGACGCTGAAGCTTTCTTT	CASSYDRDAEAFF
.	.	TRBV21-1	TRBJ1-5	TGTGCCAGCAGCACGACAAGAGGGGGGGGATATAGCAATCAGCCCCAGCATTTT	CASSTTRGGGYSNQPQHF
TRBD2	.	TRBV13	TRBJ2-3	TGTGCCAGCAGCTTACTTTGGCTAGCGGGAAACACAGATACGCAGTATTTT	CASSLLWLAGNTDTQYF
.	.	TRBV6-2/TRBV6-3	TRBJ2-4	TGTGCCAGCAGTAGCCGGGGGATCCTAGCCAAAAACATTCAGTACTTC	CASSSRGILAKNIQYF
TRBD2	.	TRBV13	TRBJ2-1	TGTGCCAGCAGCCCCCGGACCCAATGGACTAGCAACAATGAGCAGTTCTTC	CASSPRTQWTSNNEQFF
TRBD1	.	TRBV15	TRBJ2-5	TGTGCCACCAACTCACAAGGACAGGGGCAAGAGACCCAGTACTTC	CATNSQGQGQETQYF
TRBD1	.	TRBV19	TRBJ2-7	TGTGCCAGTTCGGGCCCCGGGACAGGGGGCTTCCACGAGCAGTACTTC	CASSGPGTGGFHEQYF
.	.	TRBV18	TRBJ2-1	TGTGCCAGCTCACCTACGCTGGCTAGCTACAATGAGCAGTTCTTC	CASSPTLASYNEQFF
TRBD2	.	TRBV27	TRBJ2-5	TGTGCCAGCAGTCCTCAACTAGCGGGCCAAGAGACCCAGTACTTC	CASSPQLAGQETQYF
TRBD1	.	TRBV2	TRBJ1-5	TGTGCCAGCACCCTAGGACAGGGGACCTTCGCATCCCAGCATTTT	CASTLGQGTFASQHF
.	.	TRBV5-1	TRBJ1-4	TGCGCCAGCAGCTTGGGGTTTCGGGAAAAACTGTTTTTT	CASSLGFREKLFF
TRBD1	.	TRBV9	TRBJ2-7	TGTGCCAGCAGCTCTATCGACAGGGGACCTTACTACGAGCAGTACTTC	CASSSIDRGPYYEQYF
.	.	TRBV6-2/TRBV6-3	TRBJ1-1	TGTGCCAGCAGTCTCTGGGAGGGGGGCACTGAAGCTTTCTTT	CASSLWEGGTEAFF
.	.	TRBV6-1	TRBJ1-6	TGTGCCAGCAGTGAAGGCGAGGAAGTAGCGCGCTCACCCCTCCACTTT	CASSEGEEVARSPLHF
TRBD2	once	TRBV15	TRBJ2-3	TGTGCCACCAGCAGGGGACTAGCGGCTAGCACAGATACGCAGTATTTT	CATSRGLAASTDTQYF
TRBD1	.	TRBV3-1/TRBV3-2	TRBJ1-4	TGTGCCAGCAGCTCTAGGGCGGGACAGGGGGAAAAACTGTTTTTT	CASSSRAGQGEKLFF
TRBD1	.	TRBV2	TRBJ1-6	TGTGCCAGGGGGGACAGATTCAATTCACCCCTCCACTTT	CARGDRFNSPLHF
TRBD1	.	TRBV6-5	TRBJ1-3	TGTGCCAGCAGCCTGGACAGGGCTGGTGGAAACACCATATATTTT	CASSLDRAGGNTIYF
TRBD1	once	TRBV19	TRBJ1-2	TGTGCCAGTAGTATAGTGGGCAGGGGGCTGTATGGCTACACCTTC	CASSIVGRGLYGYTF
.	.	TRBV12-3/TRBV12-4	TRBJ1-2	TGTGCCAGCAGTTTAGACAGTAACTATGGCTACACCTTC	CASSLDSNYGYTF
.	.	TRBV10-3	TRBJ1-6	TGTGCCATCAGTGAGTCTGAGGCAGGGTATTCACCCCTCCACTTT	CAISESEAGYSPLHF
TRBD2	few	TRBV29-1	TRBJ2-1	TGCAGCGTCGAAAGCGGGAGCAACCCCTACAATGAGCAGTTCTTC	CSVESGSNPYNEQFF
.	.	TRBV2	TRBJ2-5	TGTGCCAGCAGTGTCCGGGAACAGCGAGCTTGGGAGACCCAGTACTTC	CASSVREQRAWETQYF
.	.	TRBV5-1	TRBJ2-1	TGCGCCAGCAGCCACAGCAGCTCCTACAATGAGCAGTTCTTC	CASSHSSSYNEQFF
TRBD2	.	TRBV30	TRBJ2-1	TGTGCCTGGAGCTCAGGACTAGCGGGGGTCAATGAGCAGTTCTTC	CAWSSGLAGVNEQFF